This is a list of T cell receptor beta chains from one sample in a study of blood T cell repertoires in COVID-19. Sequenced by immunoSEQ multiplex PCR; TCRdb stores in-frame clones only, minus some. Of about 220,000 clones in the sample, about four fifths were seen once. The sequenced material came from PBMCs or T cells enriched from blood (not recorded which). The source of these receptors is a woman between 50 and 59 years old who had been exposed to COVID-19. Both conserved end residues are part of each CDR3. Fields, in order: V gene, D gene, J gene, clone size, CDR3 DNA, CDR3 protein. The D gene is left open where the match is weak. The size field is filled for only some rows; it gives once, few, many or a size class.

V: TRBV6-5; D: TRBD2; J: TRBJ2-1; size: NA; DNA: TGTGCCAGCAGACTTAGCGGGGGGGCTGACAATGAGCAGTTCTTC; CDR3: CASRLSGGADNEQFF
V: TRBV20-1; D: NA; J: TRBJ1-2; size: NA; DNA: TGCAGTGCTAGGCTCGGTGGCTACACCTTC; CDR3: CSARLGGYTF
V: TRBV27; D: TRBD2; J: TRBJ2-5; size: once; DNA: TGTGCCAGCAGTTTAAGGTTCGGGACTAGCGATTTAGAGACCCAGTACTTC; CDR3: CASSLRFGTSDLETQYF
V: TRBV6-5; D: NA; J: TRBJ1-5; size: NA; DNA: TGTGCCAGCATAGAAGGGGCCACCCTTAATCAGCCCCAGCATTTT; CDR3: CASIEGATLNQPQHF
V: TRBV28; D: NA; J: TRBJ1-1; size: NA; DNA: TGTGCCAGCGGTCGACAGGCGGGGGCAAACACTGAAGCTTTCTTT; CDR3: CASGRQAGANTEAFF
V: TRBV9; D: TRBD1; J: TRBJ2-7; size: NA; DNA: TGTGCCAGCAGCGTAGATGGGACAGCCTACGAGCAGTACTTC; CDR3: CASSVDGTAYEQYF
V: TRBV29-1; D: NA; J: TRBJ2-1; size: NA; DNA: TGCAGCGTCGACAGGGTTCGAGGAGGGAATGAGCAGTTCTTC; CDR3: CSVDRVRGGNEQFF
V: TRBV7-2; D: NA; J: TRBJ1-1; size: NA; DNA: TGTGCCAGCAGCTTACCCGGAGGGAGCCGCCCTAATGAAGCTTTCTTT; CDR3: CASSLPGGSRPNEAFF
V: TRBV19; D: TRBD1; J: TRBJ1-6; size: NA; DNA: TGTGCCAGTAGTCTGGCCCCCGGGACAGGGCTTCTTTCCTATAATTCACCCCTCCACTTT; CDR3: CASSLAPGTGLLSYNSPLHF
V: TRBV7-2; D: NA; J: TRBJ2-1; size: NA; DNA: TGTGCCAGCAGCTTACAGGGGCTTACCTACAATGAGCAGTTCTTC; CDR3: CASSLQGLTYNEQFF
V: TRBV3-1/TRBV3-2; D: TRBD1; J: TRBJ1-5; size: NA; DNA: TGTGCCAGCAGCCAAAGCGGCCGAGGACAGGGGTACTCAAATCAGCCCCAGCATTTT; CDR3: CASSQSGRGQGYSNQPQHF
V: TRBV11-2; D: TRBD2; J: TRBJ2-7; size: few; DNA: TGTGCCAGCAGCGGGACTATATCCTACGAGCAGTACTTC; CDR3: CASSGTISYEQYF
V: TRBV19; D: NA; J: TRBJ1-6; size: NA; DNA: TGTGCCAGTAGTATGGGAGGACGGGATAATTCACCCCTCCACTTT; CDR3: CASSMGGRDNSPLHF
V: TRBV30; D: TRBD1; J: TRBJ1-1; size: NA; DNA: TGTGCCTGGAGTGGCCTGACAGGGAGGAACACTGAAGCTTTCTTT; CDR3: CAWSGLTGRNTEAFF
V: TRBV3-1/TRBV3-2; D: TRBD1; J: TRBJ1-1; size: NA; DNA: TGTGCCAGCAGCCATCTACAGGGGGAGGATGAAGCTTTCTTT; CDR3: CASSHLQGEDEAFF
V: TRBV6-5; D: TRBD1; J: TRBJ1-1; size: NA; DNA: TGTGCCAGCAGCGACCTACAGGGGCCGGCCGTTCCGGCTTTCTTT; CDR3: CASSDLQGPAVPAFF
V: TRBV12-5; D: TRBD1; J: TRBJ1-2; size: NA; DNA: TGTGCTAGTGGTTTAACCGGACAGGACCGTTCTGGAGGCTACACCTTC; CDR3: CASGLTGQDRSGGYTF
V: TRBV12-3/TRBV12-4; D: TRBD1; J: TRBJ1-3; size: NA; DNA: TGTGCCGTACAGGGGGCCTCTGGAAACACCATATATTTT; CDR3: CAVQGASGNTIYF
V: TRBV20-1; D: NA; J: TRBJ2-7; size: NA; DNA: TGCAGTGCTTTGCTAGCCGCCGAGCAGTACTTC; CDR3: CSALLAAEQYF
V: TRBV24-1; D: TRBD2; J: TRBJ2-1; size: few; DNA: TGTGCCACCAGTGACCCGACTAGCGGGGGGGGGACCTCCTACAATGAGCAGTTCTTC; CDR3: CATSDPTSGGGTSYNEQFF
V: TRBV27; D: NA; J: TRBJ1-5; size: NA; DNA: TGTGCCAGCAGTCGGACAGGCAATCAGCCCCAGCATTTT; CDR3: CASSRTGNQPQHF
V: TRBV29-1; D: TRBD1; J: TRBJ2-7; size: NA; DNA: TGCAGCGTTTACACCGGGACAGACTACGAGCAGTACTTC; CDR3: CSVYTGTDYEQYF
V: TRBV4-2; D: TRBD1; J: TRBJ1-1; size: NA; DNA: TGTGCCAGCAGCCTGGGACAGGGTGGGGGGGTGAACACTGAAGCTTTCTTT; CDR3: CASSLGQGGGVNTEAFF
V: TRBV28; D: NA; J: TRBJ1-4; size: NA; DNA: TGTGCCAGCAAGTTACCAAGCCCTAATGAAAAACTGTTTTTT; CDR3: CASKLPSPNEKLFF
V: TRBV4-1; D: NA; J: TRBJ1-6; size: NA; DNA: TGCGCCAGCAGCCAAGGGCCAGGGGATGGCTCACCCCTCCACTTT; CDR3: CASSQGPGDGSPLHF
V: TRBV12-3/TRBV12-4; D: TRBD1; J: TRBJ1-1; size: NA; DNA: TGTGCCAGCAGGATCACAGGGGGGACTGAAGCTTTCTTT; CDR3: CASRITGGTEAFF
V: TRBV3-1/TRBV3-2; D: TRBD1; J: TRBJ2-2; size: NA; DNA: TGTGCCAGCAGCCAAGACTCCCGGCCGCAGGGGGCCCGTGCCGGGGAGCTGTTTTTT; CDR3: CASSQDSRPQGARAGELFF
V: TRBV4-2; D: TRBD1; J: TRBJ1-1; size: few; DNA: TGTGCCAGCAGCCTGGCGGGTGGGCAGGGGGAGTCAGCTTTCTTT; CDR3: CASSLAGGQGESAFF
V: TRBV20-1; D: NA; J: TRBJ1-2; size: NA; DNA: TGCAGTGCTAGTCCGAACTATGTCGACTACACCTTC; CDR3: CSASPNYVDYTF
V: TRBV5-4; D: TRBD2; J: TRBJ2-2; size: NA; DNA: TGTGCCAGCAGCCCGGGACTAGCGGGGGGTCCCGGGGAGCTGTTTTTT; CDR3: CASSPGLAGGPGELFF
V: TRBV12-2; D: NA; J: TRBJ2-3; size: NA; DNA: TGTGCAAGTCGGCTGGGACTAGCGGGGACCACAGATACGCAGTATTTT; CDR3: CASRLGLAGTTDTQYF
V: TRBV12-3/TRBV12-4; D: NA; J: TRBJ2-7; size: NA; DNA: TGTGCCAGCAGTTTAGGCAGGGCCTACGAGCAGTACTTC; CDR3: CASSLGRAYEQYF
V: TRBV10-2; D: NA; J: TRBJ2-2; size: NA; DNA: TGCGCCAGCAGTGGACCGGGACTTAACACCGGGGAGCTGTTTTTT; CDR3: CASSGPGLNTGELFF
V: TRBV28; D: TRBD1; J: TRBJ1-2; size: NA; DNA: TGTGCCATCAGGGGGGGGCTGGGGTCGGCCAGCTATGGCTACACCTTC; CDR3: CAIRGGLGSASYGYTF
V: TRBV5-6; D: TRBD1; J: TRBJ2-5; size: NA; DNA: TGTGCCAGCAGCTTAGACAGGGCAGAGACCCAGTACTTC; CDR3: CASSLDRAETQYF
V: TRBV7-9; D: TRBD1; J: TRBJ1-1; size: few; DNA: TGTGCCAGCAGCTTACGCGGGACAGGGTTTCGGACTGAAGCTTTCTTT; CDR3: CASSLRGTGFRTEAFF
V: TRBV6-5; D: NA; J: TRBJ1-1; size: few; DNA: TGTGCCAGCAGTTACTCGCGTGCGGCCCCTGAAGCTTTCTTT; CDR3: CASSYSRAAPEAFF
V: TRBV30; D: NA; J: TRBJ1-2; size: NA; DNA: TGTGCCTGGAGTCCCCCCCAGATCGCGGGCTATGGCTACACCTTC; CDR3: CAWSPPQIAGYGYTF
V: TRBV6-1; D: TRBD1; J: TRBJ2-7; size: NA; DNA: TGTGCCAGCAGTGAGGGACAGCGAGCCTACGAGCAGTACTTC; CDR3: CASSEGQRAYEQYF
V: TRBV10-1; D: NA; J: TRBJ1-1; size: NA; DNA: TGCGCCAGCAGTAATATGCGTGACACTGAAGCTTTCTTT; CDR3: CASSNMRDTEAFF
V: TRBV5-8; D: NA; J: TRBJ1-2; size: NA; DNA: TGTGCCAGCAGCTTGATTCTTAACTATGGCTACACCTTC; CDR3: CASSLILNYGYTF
V: TRBV9; D: NA; J: TRBJ1-1; size: once; DNA: TGTGCCAGCAGCGTAGAGACGGGGACTGAAGCTTTCTTT; CDR3: CASSVETGTEAFF
V: TRBV3-1/TRBV3-2; D: TRBD1; J: TRBJ1-1; size: once; DNA: TGTGCCAGCAGCCACAACAGGGGCGCGAAGGCTGAAGCTTTCTTT; CDR3: CASSHNRGAKAEAFF
V: TRBV7-8; D: TRBD1; J: TRBJ2-7; size: NA; DNA: TGTGCCAGCAGCTTAGGACAGGGCATCTCCTACGAGCAGTACTTC; CDR3: CASSLGQGISYEQYF
V: TRBV5-1; D: NA; J: TRBJ2-5; size: NA; DNA: TGCGCCAGCAGCCTTAAGGGGGTCGAGACCCAGTACTTC; CDR3: CASSLKGVETQYF
V: TRBV9; D: NA; J: TRBJ2-2; size: once; DNA: TGTGCCAGCAGCGTCCAGACGGGGTTGGGCGGGGAGCTGTTTTTT; CDR3: CASSVQTGLGGELFF
V: TRBV6-4; D: NA; J: TRBJ1-1; size: NA; DNA: TGTGCCAGCAGTTGGACAGTGAACACTGAAGCTTTCTTT; CDR3: CASSWTVNTEAFF
V: TRBV19; D: NA; J: TRBJ1-2; size: NA; DNA: TGTGCCAGTAGTTTCGGACATTCTAACTATGGCTACACCTTC; CDR3: CASSFGHSNYGYTF
V: TRBV12-5; D: NA; J: TRBJ1-3; size: NA; DNA: TGTGCTAGTGGTTTTGAAGTAAACCCTCGGCAGGGCGGAAGGAACACCATATATTTT; CDR3: CASGFEVNPRQGGRNTIYF
V: TRBV11-2; D: TRBD2; J: TRBJ2-2; size: NA; DNA: TGTGCCAGCAGCTTTGGGAGCGGGGGGGGAAACACCGGGGAGCTGTTTTTT; CDR3: CASSFGSGGGNTGELFF
V: TRBV28; D: NA; J: TRBJ1-1; size: NA; DNA: TGTGCCAGCAGCCTGGGGCAGTCGAACACTGAAGCTTTCTTT; CDR3: CASSLGQSNTEAFF
V: TRBV18; D: TRBD2; J: TRBJ2-1; size: NA; DNA: TGTGCCAGCTCACGCTCGCTCGGGACTAGCGGATACAATGAGCAGTTCTTC; CDR3: CASSRSLGTSGYNEQFF
V: TRBV14; D: NA; J: TRBJ2-6; size: NA; DNA: TGTGCCAGCAGCAGATACGGGACACCAAGAGGGGCCAACGTCCTGACTTTC; CDR3: CASSRYGTPRGANVLTF
V: TRBV18; D: NA; J: TRBJ2-1; size: NA; DNA: TGTGCCAGCTCGACCGAGAGGCACAATGAGCAGTTCTTC; CDR3: CASSTERHNEQFF
V: TRBV6-5; D: TRBD1; J: TRBJ1-1; size: once; DNA: TGTGCCAGCAGTCTCCGGGACAGGGCGAACACTGAAGCTTTCTTT; CDR3: CASSLRDRANTEAFF
V: TRBV15; D: NA; J: TRBJ1-1; size: NA; DNA: TGTGCCACCAGCAGAGAGTTGGGCCTCGGGAGAAAACGGGGGATGAACACTGAAGCTTTCTTT; CDR3: CATSRELGLGRKRGMNTEAFF
V: TRBV7-3; D: TRBD1; J: TRBJ2-2; size: NA; DNA: TGTGCCAGCAGCTTAAGCAGGGGGCGCGCCTCCGGGGAGCTGTTTTTT; CDR3: CASSLSRGRASGELFF
V: TRBV10-1; D: NA; J: TRBJ2-7; size: NA; DNA: TGCGCCCCAACCTACGAGCAGTACTTC; CDR3: CAPTYEQYF
V: TRBV5-4; D: TRBD2; J: TRBJ2-3; size: NA; DNA: TGTGCTGGTGGGGTAGCGGGGGCGAACACAGATACGCAGTATTTT; CDR3: CAGGVAGANTDTQYF
V: TRBV19; D: TRBD1; J: TRBJ1-2; size: NA; DNA: TGTGCCAGTAGTCCAGCACCGGGACAGGGTGGCTACACCTTC; CDR3: CASSPAPGQGGYTF